These 14 T cell receptor beta chains were sequenced from one sample in a study of blood T cell repertoires in COVID-19 (dated by TCRdb to the early 2020s). Library preparation used the immunoSEQ multiplex PCR assay. This is the immuneACCESS table as TCRdb keeps it, with only in-frame sequences that have V and J called. A part of the clones is gone; compared with another copy, unresolved V genes explain less than half, and the rest is unexplained. The sample table shows roughly 160,000 clones, and 87% are seen once. 6% to 7.5% of the sample rests with the top ten. Input material: PBMCs or T cells enriched from blood (not recorded which). Every receptor here comes from a woman between 45 and 65 years old who had recovered from COVID-19.

This clone was seen just once. V and J are TRBV11-1 and TRBJ2-5, with D maybe TRBD1 (6 bases). V lost 1 base to trimming and J lost 3 bases, with 6 bases between them. Per germline, CDR1 SGHAT and CDR2 FQDESV (reference sequence). The CDR3 sequence is 13 residues long. The CDR3 coding sequence is TGTGCCAGCAGCTTAGGGACAGAAGAGACCCAGTACTTC. Its protein product is CASSLGTEETQYF.

This sequence joins TRBV6-5 and TRBJ2-7; 7 nucleotides line up with TRBD1. V trimming: 4 bases; J trimming: 1 base; junction bases outside the gene matches: 7. The CDR3 runs 15 residues. Germline CDR1 MNHEY, CDR2 SVGAGI. The CDR3 sequence is CASSFRDRSSYEQYF. CDR3 sequence (DNA): TGTGCCAGCAGTTTTAGGGACAGATCGTCCTACGAGCAGTACTTC.

This clone was picked up a small number of times. The chain couples TRBV6-1 to TRBJ2-5, with TRBD2 identical over 16 bases. Germline CDR1 and CDR2: MNHNS and SASEGT. J was trimmed by 5 bases and V by 2 bases; bases with no gene match: 8. The CDR3 runs to 18 residues. This CDR3 is CASSEPGLAGGLGETQYF. The CDR3 DNA reads as TGTGCCAGCAGTGAACCGGGACTAGCGGGAGGGCTGGGGGAGACCCAGTACTTC.

CDR3 sequence: CASSSQGAGELFF. The CDR3 region has the DNA TGTGCCAGTAGTTCCCAGGGTGCCGGGGAGCTGTTTTTT. This rearrangement joins TRBV19 to TRBJ2-2; a weak D match, TRBD1 (5 bases). The CDR3 sequence is 13 residues long. V lost 5 bases and J 6 bases, leaving 10 bases between the germline ends. CDR1 and CDR2 (germline): LNHDA, SQIVND (reference sequence). Together with reference TRBV19 and TRBJ2-2, the CDR3 gives the full variable domain: DGGITQSPKYLFRKEGQNVTLSCEQNLNHDAMYWYRQDPGQGLRLIYYSQIVNDFQKGDIAEGYSVSREKKESFPLTVTSAQKNPTAFYLCASSSQGAGELFFGEGSRLTVL.

The chain is built from TRBV28 and TRBJ2-5; tentative D call: TRBD2 (6 bases). In germline, CDR1 is MDHEN, CDR2 SYDVKM. Trimming left V 10 bases short and J 12 bases short, with 15 bases between. This CDR3 comprises 10 residues. As DNA, the CDR3 is TGTGCCACCTCGGGACTGCGAGAGTACTTC. Protein sequence: CATSGLREYF.

The chain combines TRBV5-4 with TRBJ2-7; 9 bases agree with TRBD2. Per germline, CDR1 SGHNT and CDR2 YYREEE (reference sequence). CDR3 size: 13 residues. With 5 bases clipped from V and 5 bases from J, the junction kept 5 bases outside the gene matches. DNA of the CDR3: TGTGCCAGCAGATCCGGGACTAGCAACGAGCAGTACTTC. Encoded protein: CASRSGTSNEQYF.

The V and J genes are TRBV4-3 and TRBJ2-2; D is perhaps TRBD1 (7 bases). V lost 3 bases to trimming and J lost 2 bases, with 16 bases between them. The germline CDR1 and CDR2 sequences are LGHNA and YSLEER. This CDR3 contains 17 residues. Here the CDR3 reads CASSHIGGGANTGELFF. In DNA, the CDR3 is TGCGCCAGCAGCCACATAGGGGGCGGGGCTAACACCGGGGAGCTGTTTTTT.

The chain carries TRBV7-2 and TRBJ2-2; the D gene is possibly TRBD2 (5 bases). CDR3 length: 14 residues. Per the germline V gene, CDR1 is SGHTA and CDR2 is FQGNSA. V was pared by 5 bases and J by 1 base, with 8 bases between. DNA of the CDR3: TGTGCCAGCAGCGTCGGGGTGAACACCGGGGAGCTGTTTTTT. Translating it yields CASSVGVNTGELFF.

V is TRBV20-1 and J is TRBJ2-5, with unresolved D. V was cut by 1 base and J by 7 bases, with 7 bases left in between. This CDR3 has 11 residues. Looked up from germline, CDR1 is DFQATT and CDR2 is SNEGSKA (reference sequence). CDR3 in amino acids: CSARAAGTQYF. DNA for the CDR3: TGCAGTGCTAGAGCGGCAGGGACCCAGTACTTC.

This clone has just a few counts. Here the CDR3 DNA reads TGTGCCAGCAGTTTATTAGGGACTGCGAACACCGGGGAGCTGTTTTTT. Translated, it gives CASSLLGTANTGELFF. V is TRBV27 and J is TRBJ2-2; perhaps TRBD2 as D (6 bases). CDR1 is MNHEY and CDR2 is SMNVEV in the germline V gene (reference sequence). V was shortened by 1 base and J by 0 bases, with 9 bases between the two germline ends. The CDR3 length is 16 residues.

This clone was seen only once. V and J are TRBV21-1 and TRBJ2-7; the tabulated D call, TRBD2, remains unverified against the DNA. TRBV21-1 has pseudogene status. This CDR3 is built from 14 residues. CDR3 sequence: CASSKASKEGEQYF. The CDR3 coding sequence is TGTGCCAGCAGCAAAGCCTCAAAGGAGGGCGAGCAGTACTTC.

This clone showed up just once. The genes are TRBV28 and TRBJ1-5; D uncertain. CDR3 size: 17 residues. V was cut by 0 bases and J by 3 bases, with 15 bases left in between. Germline assignment: CDR1 MDHEN and CDR2 SYDVKM. The CDR3 DNA sequence: TGTGCCAGCAGTTTATGGACTCTGAGGGCGCTCAATCAGCCCCAGCATTTT. Its translation is CASSLWTLRALNQPQHF.

The J gene is TRBJ2-2, the V gene TRBV24-1; 11 nucleotides line up with TRBD1. Per germline, CDR1 KGHDR and CDR2 SFDVKD. V trimming: 5 bases; J trimming: 5 bases; junction bases outside the gene matches: 18. The CDR3 covers 20 residues. The CDR3 loop reads CATSALGKGQGEWGTGELFF. The CDR3 nucleotides are TGTGCCACCAGTGCCCTGGGGAAGGGACAGGGGGAATGGGGAACCGGGGAGCTGTTTTTT.

This chain connects TRBV28 to TRBJ1-1; 7 positions agree with TRBD1. The germline gives CDR1 MDHEN, CDR2 SYDVKM. This CDR3 has 12 amino acids. Trimming at V came to 7 bases and at J to 11 bases, leaving 10 bases not matched to a gene. CDR3 sequence reads: CASTTTGKSAFF. Here the CDR3 DNA reads TGTGCCAGCACCACGACAGGGAAGAGTGCTTTCTTT.